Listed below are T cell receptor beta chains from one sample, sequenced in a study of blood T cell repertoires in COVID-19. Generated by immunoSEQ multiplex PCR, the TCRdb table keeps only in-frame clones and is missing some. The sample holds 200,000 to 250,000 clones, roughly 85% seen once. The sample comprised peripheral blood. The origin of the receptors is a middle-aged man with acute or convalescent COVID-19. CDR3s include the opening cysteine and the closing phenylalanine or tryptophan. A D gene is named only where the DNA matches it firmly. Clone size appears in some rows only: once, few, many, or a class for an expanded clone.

DNA: TGTGCCAGCAGTCTCACAGGGTCTGAAGCTTTCTTT
CDR3: CASSLTGSEAFF
V: TRBV6-5
D: .
J: TRBJ1-1
size: .

DNA: TGTGCCTCCTACATGGGGGCTGGCGGGGAGCTGTTTTTT
CDR3: CASYMGAGGELFF
V: TRBV18
D: .
J: TRBJ2-2
size: .

DNA: TGTGCCAGCAGCTTACAGCGGGGGGCCTACGAGCAGTACTTC
CDR3: CASSLQRGAYEQYF
V: TRBV7-9
D: TRBD2
J: TRBJ2-7
size: .

DNA: TGTGCCAGCAGTTACTCGCCGGCTAGCGGGGGAAATGAGCAGTTCTTC
CDR3: CASSYSPASGGNEQFF
V: TRBV6-5
D: TRBD2
J: TRBJ2-1
size: .

DNA: TGTGCCAGCAGTCTCCAACCCAACAGGCCGGGCACTGAAGCTTTCTTT
CDR3: CASSLQPNRPGTEAFF
V: TRBV27
D: .
J: TRBJ1-1
size: .

DNA: TGTGCCACCAGTGATTTGGGCGGGGGGCCCTACAATGAGCAGTTCTTC
CDR3: CATSDLGGGPYNEQFF
V: TRBV24-1
D: TRBD2
J: TRBJ2-1
size: .

DNA: TGTGCCAGCAGCGGGACAGGTGAATACGAGCAGTACTTC
CDR3: CASSGTGEYEQYF
V: TRBV27
D: TRBD1
J: TRBJ2-7
size: .

DNA: TGTGCCAGCAGTGGTCTTAGCGGGGGGGCCTCTTACAATGAGCAGTTCTTC
CDR3: CASSGLSGGASYNEQFF
V: TRBV6-2/TRBV6-3
D: TRBD2
J: TRBJ2-1
size: .

DNA: TGCGCCAGCAGCCAAGATCACAGGGGGCTGGCCTACGAGCAGTACTTC
CDR3: CASSQDHRGLAYEQYF
V: TRBV4-3
D: TRBD1
J: TRBJ2-7
size: .

DNA: TGTGCCAGCAGCTTGAGGCCCGCAAGGGAGACCCAGTACTTC
CDR3: CASSLRPARETQYF
V: TRBV7-8
D: .
J: TRBJ2-5
size: .

DNA: TGTGCCAGCAGCCATTCGAGAGCGTTAAGCTCCTACAATGAGCAGTTCTTC
CDR3: CASSHSRALSSYNEQFF
V: TRBV13
D: .
J: TRBJ2-1
size: .

DNA: TGTGCCAGCAGCCTCCGTGGGACAGGGAAAAACATTCAGTACTTC
CDR3: CASSLRGTGKNIQYF
V: TRBV13
D: TRBD1
J: TRBJ2-4
size: .

DNA: TGTGCCAGCAGCTCCTCGTCGGGACAGGGGAGCAATCAGCCCCAGCATTTT
CDR3: CASSSSSGQGSNQPQHF
V: TRBV7-9
D: TRBD1
J: TRBJ1-5
size: .

DNA: TGCGCCAGCAGCCTACAAACGGGGGGGCCCGGAGATACGCAGTATTTT
CDR3: CASSLQTGGPGDTQYF
V: TRBV4-1
D: TRBD2
J: TRBJ2-3
size: once

DNA: TGTGCCAGCAGCTCACTGGATGGACACATACAGTTCTTC
CDR3: CASSSLDGHIQFF
V: TRBV5-8
D: .
J: TRBJ2-1
size: .

DNA: TGTGCCAGCAGCTTAAGTACAGGGGGCGCGACTGAAGCTTTCTTT
CDR3: CASSLSTGGATEAFF
V: TRBV11-2
D: TRBD1
J: TRBJ1-1
size: .

DNA: TGTGCCAGCAGCCTCAGCGGGGGCACTCAAGAGACCCAGTACTTC
CDR3: CASSLSGGTQETQYF
V: TRBV3-1/TRBV3-2
D: TRBD2
J: TRBJ2-5
size: .

DNA: TGCAGTGCTAGAGATCTCTACACCTTC
CDR3: CSARDLYTF
V: TRBV20-1
D: .
J: TRBJ1-2
size: .

DNA: TGTGCCTGGAGTGTGACAAACAATGAGCAGTTCTTC
CDR3: CAWSVTNNEQFF
V: TRBV30
D: .
J: TRBJ2-1
size: once

DNA: TGTGCCAGCAGCCCGGGAAGGTCCAATGAAAAACTGTTTTTT
CDR3: CASSPGRSNEKLFF
V: TRBV7-9
D: .
J: TRBJ1-4
size: .

DNA: TGTGCCTGGTCGGGGGGCACTGGAAACACCATATATTTT
CDR3: CAWSGGTGNTIYF
V: TRBV30
D: .
J: TRBJ1-3
size: .

DNA: TGTGCCAGCCGTTCGTCTAGCGGGGACCTCACAGATACGCAGTATTTT
CDR3: CASRSSSGDLTDTQYF
V: TRBV6-6
D: TRBD2
J: TRBJ2-3
size: .

DNA: TGTGCCAGCAGCCAGGGGCAGGGGAATTCACCCCTCCACTTT
CDR3: CASSQGQGNSPLHF
V: TRBV3-1/TRBV3-2
D: .
J: TRBJ1-6
size: .

DNA: TGTGCCAGCAGTGAACCAGGGGACACCGGGGAGCTGTTTTTT
CDR3: CASSEPGDTGELFF
V: TRBV25-1
D: .
J: TRBJ2-2
size: .

DNA: TGTGCCAGCAGCTTAGGGACAGGATCACCCCTCCACTTT
CDR3: CASSLGTGSPLHF
V: TRBV11-2
D: TRBD1
J: TRBJ1-6
size: .

DNA: TGTGCCAGCTTCTCGGGGGGCCATGGCTACACCTTC
CDR3: CASFSGGHGYTF
V: TRBV27
D: .
J: TRBJ1-2
size: .

DNA: TGCGCCAGCAGCGTGCAGGGGGAGACCCAGTACTTC
CDR3: CASSVQGETQYF
V: TRBV5-1
D: .
J: TRBJ2-5
size: .

DNA: TGCAGTGCTAGTGGGAGGAACACTGAAGCTTTCTTT
CDR3: CSASGRNTEAFF
V: TRBV20-1
D: .
J: TRBJ1-1
size: .

DNA: TGTGCCAGCAGTTCTGAGACAGGACAGCCCCAGCATTTT
CDR3: CASSSETGQPQHF
V: TRBV12-3/TRBV12-4
D: .
J: TRBJ1-5
size: .

DNA: TGTGCCAGCAGTGCCCAGGGTGGGTATGGCTACACCTTC
CDR3: CASSAQGGYGYTF
V: TRBV12-3/TRBV12-4
D: .
J: TRBJ1-2
size: .

DNA: TGTGCCAGCAGCCCCGACAGTGGCTATGGCTACACCTTC
CDR3: CASSPDSGYGYTF
V: TRBV7-2
D: .
J: TRBJ1-2
size: .

DNA: TGTGCCAGCAGTTACTGGCGGGGCGCGAGTTCACCCCTCCACTTT
CDR3: CASSYWRGASSPLHF
V: TRBV6-5
D: .
J: TRBJ1-6
size: .